These 11 T cell receptor beta chains were all obtained from the same sample, sequenced in a study of CD8+ T cells in alopecia areata. As to treatment: oral pan-JAK inhibitor, 5-10 mg twice daily. It was cDNA, reverse transcribed from extracted RNA, that served as the sequencing template. Produced via immunoSEQ multiplex PCR; TCRdb's table is partial and in-frame only. The data contain more than 110,000 clones, 45% to 60% of them seen just once; the ten biggest clones take up 15%. The material was CD8+ T cells sorted from blood, obtained at week 4, from a patient treated with tofacitinib. The receptors stem from a human donor with alopecia areata.

This clone was counted only a few times. This chain links TRBV27 with TRBJ2-5, with TRBD1 identical over 7 bases. This CDR3 is built from 15 residues. Germline CDR1 is MNHEY and CDR2 is SMNVEV (reference sequence). J lost 2 bases, V lost 4 bases, and 7 bases had no gene match. Here the CDR3 reads CASSSRTGDQETQYF. The CDR3 region has the DNA TGTGCCAGCAGTTCTCGGACAGGCGATCAAGAGACCCAGTACTTC.

The CDR3: CASSYGDLDGYTF. CDR3 nucleotide sequence: TGTGCCAGCAGTTATGGGGACTTAGATGGCTACACCTTC. J is TRBJ1-2 and V is TRBV6-6; perhaps TRBD1 as D (5 bases). The CDR3 extends over 13 amino acids. V was shortened by 3 bases and J by 6 bases, with 11 bases between the two germline ends. In germline, CDR1 is MNHNY, CDR2 SVGAGI (reference sequence).

This clone was observed a handful of times. The chain couples TRBV27 to TRBJ1-2; TRBD1 is a possible D gene (5 bases). Germline CDR1 and CDR2: MNHEY and SMNVEV (reference sequence). The CDR3 is made up of 12 amino acids. V was trimmed by 8 bases and J by 10 bases, leaving 17 bases between them. The CDR3 reads CASGPTGTDYTF. In DNA form, the CDR3 reads TGTGCCAGCGGACCTACCGGGACGGACTACACCTTC.

V usage is TRBV27 and J usage is TRBJ2-2; D gene ambiguous. Per the germline V gene, CDR1 is MNHEY and CDR2 is SMNVEV (reference sequence). The V end lost 0 bases, the J end lost 5 bases, and 4 bases lay between the germline ends. This CDR3 has 13 amino acids. The CDR3 spells CASSLSKTGELFF. The CDR3 region has the DNA TGTGCCAGCAGTTTATCTAAGACCGGGGAGCTGTTTTTT.

This clone was observed a few times. The rearrangement uses TRBV4-3 and TRBJ1-1; D may be TRBD1 (5 bases). Germline V gene lookup returns CDR1 LGHNA and CDR2 YSLEER. V gave up 4 bases and J gave up 1 base, with 16 bases separating them. The CDR3 totals 16 residues. The CDR3 bases are TGCGCCAGCAGCCGCCGGGGCGGACACTCGAACACTGAAGCTTTCTTT. Translation gives CASSRRGGHSNTEAFF.

The chain couples TRBV27 to TRBJ2-1; 7 nucleotides align to TRBD2. The CDR3 runs to 13 residues. V lost 4 bases and J lost 8; bases outside the gene matches: 5. Germline assignment: CDR1 MNHEY and CDR2 SMNVEV (reference sequence). The CDR3 nucleotides are TGTGCCAGCAGTTGGACTAGGTCCCATGAGCAGTTCTTC. It encodes CASSWTRSHEQFF.

This clone was recorded only once. The CDR3 spells CASSDHTDGYGYTF. CDR3 nucleotides: TGTGCCAGCAGTGACCACACAGATGGCTATGGCTACACCTTC. J is TRBJ1-2 and V is TRBV2; D ambiguous. Trimming pared 3 bases from V and 4 bases from J, leaving 12 bases between. There are 14 residues in the CDR3. Germline values: CDR1 SNHLY, CDR2 FYNNEI.

Only a few counts were recorded for this clone. The V gene is TRBV19, the J gene TRBJ2-2, with D possibly TRBD1 on 5 matching bases. The germline V and J ends were trimmed by 6 bases and 6 bases, with 20 bases remaining between them. Germline-derived CDR1 and CDR2 are LNHDA and SQIVND (reference sequence). This CDR3 spans 16 amino acids. In nucleotides, the CDR3 is TGTGCCAGTAGAAAGGGGTCGTCCTCGGATGCCGGGGAGCTGTTTTTT. It translates to CASRKGSSSDAGELFF.

V usage is TRBV25-1 and J usage is TRBJ2-2, with D maybe TRBD2 (6 bases). Trimming removed 4 bases from V and 0 bases from J, with 9 bases in between. CDR1 and CDR2 from the germline V gene are MGHDK and SYGVNS. The CDR3 length is 15 residues. In DNA, the CDR3 is TGTGCCAGCAGTGTCGGGAGAGCGAACACCGGGGAGCTGTTTTTT. It is translated as CASSVGRANTGELFF. Full variable domain (missing parts from reference TRBV25-1 and TRBJ2-2): EADIYQTPRYLVIGTGKKITLECSQTMGHDKMYWYQQDPGMELHLIHYSYGVNSTEKGDLSSESTVSRIRTEHFPLTLESARPSHTSQYLCASSVGRANTGELFFGEGSRLTVL.

The V and J genes are TRBV27 and TRBJ2-7; D is perhaps TRBD2 (5 bases). CDR3 length equals 16 residues. Germline assignment: CDR1 MNHEY and CDR2 SMNVEV (reference sequence). Deletions cut 5 bases from V and 1 base from J, with 18 bases between. The DNA for the CDR3 is TGTGCCAGCAGTCACGTGTTTCAAACGGGGTCCTACGAGCAGTACTTC. Translating it yields CASSHVFQTGSYEQYF.

This clone was seen more than once but under ten times. This rearrangement joins TRBV6-5 to TRBJ2-7; a possible D gene is TRBD2 (5 bases). This CDR3 has 16 amino acids. V lost 0 bases, J lost 4 bases, and 16 bases lay in between. Germline assignment: CDR1 MNHEY and CDR2 SVGAGI. The CDR3 reads CASSYSSGSNQYEQYF. The CDR3 region has the DNA TGTGCCAGCAGTTACTCATCGGGGTCAAACCAATACGAGCAGTACTTC.